The clone carrying this T cell receptor (beta chain) appeared once. Its antigen is not known. Given the absence of the conserved phenylalanine or tryptophan at the CDR3 end, a read error is likely. The entry originates in a study of CD8 T cells in ankylosing spondylitis. This CDR3 comprises 17 residues. Germline V gene sequence: CDR1 DFQATT, CDR2 SNEGSKA (reference sequence). J gave up 2 bases and V 5 bases, and 14 bases lay outside the gene matches. Researchers built TCR beta libraries using quantitative 5'-RACE with molecular barcodes. TCRdb used MiXCR to reprocess the 5' RACE reads, holding one entry per CDR3 protein. The table includes about 90,000 distinct CDR3 sequences, about 9% detected once. Whole-study findings and limits: Blood from ankylosing spondylitis patients appeared to carry a characteristic roughly 8-variant TCR beta motif. Earlier literature documents some of the motif variants in reactive arthritis synovial fluid and blood.

The chain joins TRBV20-1 to TRBJ2-7; 11 bases are shared with TRBD2. Material: blood, either unsorted or a sorted T cell fraction (not recorded which). The origin of this receptor is a male donor with ankylosing spondylitis. This CDR3 is CSAHTSGSLIRPYEQYS. As DNA, the CDR3 is TGCAGTGCTCACACTAGCGGGAGTTTGATTAGACCCTACGAGCAGTACTCC.